This passage covers 32 T cell receptor beta chains from one sample sequenced in a study of shared clonotypes between healthy human individuals. Generated by immunoSEQ multiplex PCR, the TCRdb table keeps only in-frame clones and is missing some. The profile covers roughly 2.6 million clones, with around nine tenths appearing a single time and about 0.13% taken by the ten largest. The specimen sequenced was naive CD4+ T cells sorted from blood. Sample subset: CD45RA+ positively selected. These receptors all come from a man between 18 and 35 years old in good health.

The chain couples TRBV7-2 to TRBJ2-1; TRBD2 matches at 12 bases. The CDR3 runs to 15 residues. Germline V lookup: CDR1 SGHTA, CDR2 FQGNSA. V dropped 8 bases and J dropped 2; count of bases not matched to a gene: 4. CDR3: CASSRTSGAYNEQFF. CDR3 DNA sequence: TGTGCCAGCTCCCGGACTAGCGGGGCCTACAATGAGCAGTTCTTC.

This clone has a handful of counts. The V and J genes are TRBV2 and TRBJ1-1; tentative D call: TRBD1 (5 bases). The CDR3 is made up of 14 amino acids. Trimming took off 1 base at V and 4 bases at J, with 10 bases between the two ends. Germline CDR1 reads SNHLY; CDR2 reads FYNNEI. CDR3 region: CASSEGGRGTEAFF. The CDR3 DNA reads TGTGCCAGCAGTGAAGGGGGTAGGGGCACTGAAGCTTTCTTT.

The chain carries TRBV5-4 and TRBJ1-1; D is unresolved. The CDR3 runs 15 residues. Germline CDR1 is SGHNT and CDR2 is YYREEE (reference sequence). V lost 3 bases and J lost 3, with 15 bases in between. The CDR3 DNA follows: TGTGCCAGCAGCTCCGATTCCCTTGGGGACACTGAAGCTTTCTTT. Its protein product is CASSSDSLGDTEAFF.

J is TRBJ1-1 and V is TRBV27; no clear D. The CDR3 covers 14 residues. The germline V and J ends were trimmed by 3 bases and 4 bases, with 12 bases remaining between them. CDR1 MNHEY and CDR2 SMNVEV come from the germline V gene (reference sequence). The CDR3 here is CASSFLREGTEAFF. The CDR3 coding sequence is TGTGCCAGCAGTTTTTTGAGGGAGGGCACTGAAGCTTTCTTT.

The rearrangement uses TRBV6-6 and TRBJ2-7; no reliable D call. This CDR3 contains 13 residues. Germline CDR1 is MNHNY and CDR2 is SVGAGI (reference sequence). Trimming cost V 4 bases and J 2 bases, with 9 bases left between them. The CDR3, as DNA: TGTGCCAGCAGTTCGGCCAGAGCCTACGAGCAGTACTTC. Translating gives CASSSARAYEQYF.

The chain combines TRBV6-5 with TRBJ2-1; the D is unclear. The ends were cut back, 6 bases at V and 7 bases at J, with 10 bases in the middle. Germline loops: CDR1 MNHEY, CDR2 SVGAGI. This CDR3 is built from 12 residues. The DNA of the CDR3 is TGTGCCAGCAGCCCCTCCCTGAATGAGCAGTTCTTC. Translation gives CASSPSLNEQFF.

The chain couples TRBV9 to TRBJ1-2; D is unresolved. V was trimmed by 3 bases and J by 3 bases, leaving 15 bases between them. This CDR3 has 15 residues. The germline V gene has CDR1 SGDLS and CDR2 YYNGEE. CDR3 in amino acids: CASSGGITVDYGYTF. The CDR3, as DNA: TGTGCCAGCAGCGGAGGAATTACCGTGGACTATGGCTACACCTTC.

This chain connects TRBV21-1 to TRBJ1-1. TRBV21-1 is assigned pseudogene status. The CDR3 runs to 13 residues. The CDR3: CASIPGETTEAFF. The CDR3 nucleotides are TGTGCCAGCATCCCTGGCGAGACCACTGAAGCTTTCTTT.

This clone was found once. The chain combines TRBV7-9 with TRBJ1-2, with D possibly matching TRBD1 (5 bases). Trimming stripped 5 bases from V and 6 bases from J, with 16 bases between. CDR1 is SEHNR and CDR2 is FQNEAQ in the germline V gene (reference sequence). The CDR3 has 14 amino acids. CDR3 DNA: TGTGCCAGCAGCCCCCAGGGTATGAGGGATGGCTACACCTTC. Protein product: CASSPQGMRDGYTF.

Points on this clone: This sample includes further DNA sequences coding for the same CDR3. V gene TRBV11-2 combines with J gene TRBJ1-5; no clear D gene. The CDR3 consists of 13 residues. V lost 0 bases and J lost 4, with 4 bases in between. The germline gives CDR1 SGHAT, CDR2 FQNNGV. CDR3 loop: CASSLDRNQPQHF. In DNA form, the CDR3 reads TGTGCCAGCAGCTTAGACAGAAATCAGCCCCAGCATTTT.

The V and J genes are TRBV5-3 and TRBJ2-7; either TRBD1 or TRBD2 may supply D (5 bases each). TRBV5-3 is given ORF status, its function remaining uncertain. The CDR3 spans 16 residues. The ends were cut back, 0 bases at V and 2 bases at J, with 15 bases in the middle. The CDR3 nucleotides are TGTGCCAGAAGCTTGGTTTCGGGACGCAGGACCTACGAGCAGTACTTC. Translating it yields CARSLVSGRRTYEQYF.

The chain couples TRBV6-6 to TRBJ2-2; 10 bases are a match to TRBD2. Trimming removed 4 bases from V and 6 bases from J; junction bases left unmatched: 8. Germline V gives CDR1 MNHNY, CDR2 SVGAGI (reference sequence). This CDR3 comprises 16 residues. CDR3 in DNA: TGTGCCAGCAGTTTCATAGCGGGGGGCAATGCCGGGGAGCTGTTTTTT. It is translated as CASSFIAGGNAGELFF.

The genes are TRBV7-2 and TRBJ1-1; D gene ambiguous. Germline V gives CDR1 SGHTA, CDR2 FQGNSA. This CDR3 comprises 12 residues. V lost 5 bases and J 5 bases, leaving 9 bases between the germline ends. For the CDR3, the DNA is TGTGCCAGCAGCCAGAGTAGGACTGAAGCTTTCTTT. Amino acid sequence: CASSQSRTEAFF. Based on the CDR3 plus reference TRBV7-2 and TRBJ1-1, the full variable domain is GAGVSQSPSNKVTEKGKDVELRCDPISGHTALYWYRQSLGQGLEFLIYFQGNSAPDKSGLPSDRFSAERTGGSVSTLTIQRTQQEDSAVYLCASSQSRTEAFFGQGTRLTVV.

On this clone: The identical CDR3 is also encoded by other nucleotide sequences in the sample. This chain uses TRBV5-4 with TRBJ2-7; D is uncertain. V was shortened by 0 bases and J by 3 bases, with 7 bases between the two germline ends. Germline lookup yields CDR1 SGHNT and CDR2 YYREEE (reference sequence). The CDR3 spans 13 residues. CDR3 sequence reads: CASSLVSGYEQYF. CDR3 nucleotide sequence: TGTGCCAGCAGCTTGGTGTCCGGCTACGAGCAGTACTTC.

V gene TRBV6-6 combines with J gene TRBJ1-6; 9 nucleotides match TRBD1. The CDR3 is 16 amino acids. Germline CDR1 reads MNHNY; CDR2 reads SVGAGI (reference sequence). The J segment lost 12 bases and the V segment lost 0 bases, leaving 9 bases of the junction unmatched. CDR3 in amino acids: CASSYSTGTGSRPLHF. The CDR3 DNA is TGTGCCAGCAGTTACTCCACCGGGACAGGGTCAAGACCCCTCCACTTT.

The V call is TRBV7-2, the J call TRBJ2-7; TRBD2 matches at 11 bases. After removal of 3 bases from V and 4 bases from J, the junction contained 11 bases not matched to a gene. The length of the CDR3 is 17 residues. The V gene's germline CDR1 is SGHTA and CDR2 FQGNSA. The CDR3 DNA sequence: TGTGCCAGCAGCTTTTTGACTAGCGGGGTGCAGGTGTACGAGCAGTACTTC. Its protein is CASSFLTSGVQVYEQYF.

The chain recombines TRBV6-1 with TRBJ1-3, with D possibly being TRBD1 (5 bases). The CDR3 is 13 amino acids. In germline, CDR1 is MNHNS, CDR2 SASEGT. Trimming stripped 7 bases from V and 6 bases from J, with 13 bases between. CDR3 in DNA: TGTGCCAGCAAACCAGGGTCGGAAAACACCATATATTTT. Translated: CASKPGSENTIYF.

This clone was detected once. Here the CDR3 reads CASSMTGGGGQPQHF. The CDR3 coding sequence is TGTGCCAGCAGTATGACAGGGGGCGGCGGTCAGCCCCAGCATTTT. The chain recombines TRBV6-5 with TRBJ1-5, with TRBD1 identical over 10 bases. The CDR3 contains 15 residues. V was pared by 5 bases and J by 6 bases, with 7 bases of the junction left unmatched. The V gene's germline CDR1 is MNHEY and CDR2 SVGAGI.

This chain links TRBV5-4 with TRBJ2-7; D assignment may be TRBD1 or TRBD2 (5 bases each). Germline CDR1 reads SGHNT; CDR2 reads YYREEE (reference sequence). Trimming cost V 4 bases and J 5 bases, with 16 bases left between them. The length of the CDR3 is 14 residues. Here the CDR3 DNA reads TGTGCCAGCAGCGGATCCGCGGGCAGGGACGAGCAGTACTTC. This encodes CASSGSAGRDEQYF.

This chain connects TRBV4-1 to TRBJ2-5; TRBD1 might be the D (6 bases). V lost 3 bases and J lost 3, with 17 bases in between. The CDR3 length is 16 residues. Germline V lookup: CDR1 MGHRA, CDR2 YSYEKL. The CDR3 DNA is TGCGCCAGCAGCCAGGCCACCGGGCCAGGGGAAGAGACCCAGTACTTC. Translation gives CASSQATGPGEETQYF.

J is TRBJ2-5 and V is TRBV6-1; the match to TRBD1 covers 12 bases. The V gene end was trimmed by 5 bases and the J gene end by 3 bases; junction bases not matched to a gene: 4. The CDR3 is made up of 15 amino acids. Germline V gene data show CDR1 as MNHNS and CDR2 as SASEGT. The CDR3 DNA reads TGTGCCAGCAGTTCCGGGACAGGGGGCAAAGAGACCCAGTACTTC. Amino acid sequence: CASSSGTGGKETQYF.

The CDR3 DNA reads as TGCGCCAGCAGCGCGGCGGGACAACCGAACACCGGGGAGCTGTTTTTT. It encodes CASSAAGQPNTGELFF. The chain combines TRBV5-1 with TRBJ2-2, with D possibly called TRBD1 or TRBD2 (6 bases each). The V end was cut by 4 bases, the J end by 0 bases, with 13 bases between. The CDR3 is 16 amino acids. Per germline, CDR1 SGHRS and CDR2 YFSETQ.

The gene calls are TRBV2 and TRBJ2-2; D gene ambiguous. The germline V and J ends were trimmed by 7 bases and 3 bases, with 9 bases remaining between them. CDR1 is SNHLY and CDR2 is FYNNEI in the germline V gene. This CDR3 comprises 13 residues. Here the CDR3 reads CASKGTYTGELFF. As DNA, the CDR3 is TGTGCCAGCAAGGGAACTTACACCGGGGAGCTGTTTTTT.

The chain combines TRBV5-1 with TRBJ1-1; possible D gene TRBD1, 5 bases. The CDR3 extends over 14 amino acids. V was clipped by 4 bases and J by 1 base, with 11 bases between them. CDR1 and CDR2 from the germline V gene are SGHRS and YFSETQ. For the CDR3, the DNA is TGCGCCAGCAGCCCCGGGACGACGAACACTGAAGCTTTCTTT. It specifies CASSPGTTNTEAFF.

This clone has just a few counts. V usage is TRBV4-1 and J usage is TRBJ1-1, with TRBD1 identical over 7 bases. Germline CDR1 is MGHRA and CDR2 is YSYEKL. V lost 2 bases, J lost 11 bases, and 8 bases stayed unmatched. CDR3 length equals 13 residues. Written as DNA, the CDR3 is TGCGCCAGCAGCCAACCAGACAGGGAAGAGGCTTTCTTT. It is translated as CASSQPDREEAFF.

The chain joins TRBV7-2 to TRBJ2-3; the D gene is possibly TRBD1 (7 bases). This CDR3 spans 15 amino acids. Germline lookup yields CDR1 SGHTA and CDR2 FQGNSA. V lost 1 base to trimming and J lost 4 bases, with 12 bases between them. The CDR3 DNA follows: TGTGCCAGCAGCTTAGGAGACAGGGAGGCAGATACGCAGTATTTT. Its translation is CASSLGDREADTQYF.

The chain carries TRBV5-1 and TRBJ1-2; no reliable D call. The CDR3 covers 14 residues. Germline V gives CDR1 SGHRS, CDR2 YFSETQ. V was clipped by 7 bases and J by 8 bases, with 21 bases between them. CDR3 loop: CASGSVGILGGYTF. The CDR3 DNA follows: TGCGCCAGCGGCAGCGTAGGGATATTAGGGGGCTACACCTTC. The whole variable domain, filled in from reference TRBV5-1 and TRBJ1-2, reads KAGVTQTPRYLIKTRGQQVTLSCSPISGHRSVSWYQQTPGQGLQFLFEYFSETQRNKGNFPGRFSGRQFSNSRSEMNVSTLELGDSALYLCASGSVGILGGYTFGSGTRLTVV.

The chain has TRBV7-2 and TRBJ2-3; possibly TRBD1 for D (6 bases). Trimming pared 5 bases from V and 7 bases from J, leaving 10 bases between. This CDR3 contains 12 residues. Germline-derived CDR1 and CDR2 are SGHTA and FQGNSA. For the CDR3, the DNA is TGTGCCAGCAGCCCACAGGGTTATACGCAGTATTTT. Amino acid sequence: CASSPQGYTQYF.

As DNA, the CDR3 is TGCGCCAGCAGCCCCGGGGCAGCCCAGGTGGGCCAAGAGACCCAGTACTTC. Its translation is CASSPGAAQVGQETQYF. The chain uses TRBV5-1 and TRBJ2-5; D may be TRBD1 or TRBD2 (5 bases each). This CDR3 is 17 amino acids long. Germline CDR1 SGHRS, CDR2 YFSETQ. The germline V and J ends were trimmed by 4 bases and 1 base, with 20 bases remaining between them.

The genes are TRBV10-3 and TRBJ2-7; 7 bases map to TRBD2. The germline V gene has CDR1 ENHRY and CDR2 SYGVKD. The CDR3 loop spans 14 amino acids. After removal of 7 bases from V and 2 bases from J, the junction contained 8 bases not matched to a gene. The DNA for the CDR3 is TGTGCCATCAAGGCAGGACTAGAGGCCTACGAGCAGTACTTC. Translating it yields CAIKAGLEAYEQYF.

To note about this clone: This same CDR3 is encoded by further DNA sequences in the sample. The rearrangement links TRBV7-2 to TRBJ2-7, with unresolved D. Germline-derived CDR1 and CDR2 are SGHTA and FQGNSA. CDR3 length: 15 residues. With 1 base removed from V and 1 base from J, the gap between germline ends came to 11 bases. CDR3 residues: CASSLEVGSSYEQYF. The CDR3 DNA sequence: TGTGCCAGCAGCTTAGAAGTAGGCTCATCCTACGAGCAGTACTTC.

V usage is TRBV28 and J usage is TRBJ1-2; D gene uncertain. This CDR3 contains 12 residues. V was cut by 3 bases and J by 8 bases, with 10 bases left in between. The germline CDR1 and CDR2 sequences are MDHEN and SYDVKM. The CDR3 region has the DNA TGTGCCAGCAGTTTCCTGACTAACGGCTACACCTTC. Translated, it gives CASSFLTNGYTF.